What follows describes a single T cell receptor beta chain. This record belongs to a study of blood T cell repertoires in COVID-19. Looking at the study overall: Sites in the United States, Italy and Spain provided acute and convalescent COVID-19 samples.

It was during active infection that Seattle patients were enrolled and then longitudinally followed. Germline V CDR1 and CDR2: MDHEN, SYDVKM. With V trimmed by 5 bases and J by 4 bases, 7 bases remained unmatched. The CDR3 length is 15 residues. Under the authors' procedure: Counts of nucleated cells, estimated from reference gene primer amplification, were obtained. Clones were sequenced by immunoSEQ multiplex PCR, and TCRdb holds only the in-frame ones, with some missing. Clone size and V and J calls were adopted from that table, with D and trimming inferred from the DNA. This table holds 200,000 to 300,000 clones, more than 90% found once.

The sequence was obtained from a person between 18 and 35 years old with COVID-19, enrolled during active disease. Material for sequencing was peripheral blood. The chain has TRBV28 and TRBJ1-2; 10 bases fit TRBD1. The CDR3 sequence is CASSTSTGGGYGYTF. DNA of the CDR3: TGTGCCAGCAGTACCTCGACAGGGGGCGGCTATGGCTACACCTTC.